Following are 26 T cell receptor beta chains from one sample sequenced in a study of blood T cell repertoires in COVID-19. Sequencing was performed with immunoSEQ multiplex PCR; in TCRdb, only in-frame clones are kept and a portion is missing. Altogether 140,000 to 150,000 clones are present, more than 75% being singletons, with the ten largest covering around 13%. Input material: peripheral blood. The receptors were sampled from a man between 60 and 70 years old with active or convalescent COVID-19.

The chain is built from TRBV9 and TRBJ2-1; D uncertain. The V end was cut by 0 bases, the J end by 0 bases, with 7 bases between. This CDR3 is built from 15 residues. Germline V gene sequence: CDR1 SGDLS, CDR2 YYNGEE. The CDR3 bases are TGTGCCAGCAGCGTAGTTGGCGGCTCCTACAATGAGCAGTTCTTC. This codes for CASSVVGGSYNEQFF.

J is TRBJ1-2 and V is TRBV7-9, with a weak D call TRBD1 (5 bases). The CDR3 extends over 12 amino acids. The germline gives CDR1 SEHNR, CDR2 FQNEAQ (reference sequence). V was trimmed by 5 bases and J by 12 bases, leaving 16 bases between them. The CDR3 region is CASSPSGGVHTF. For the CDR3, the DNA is TGTGCCAGCAGCCCCTCGGGGGGGGTCCACACCTTC.

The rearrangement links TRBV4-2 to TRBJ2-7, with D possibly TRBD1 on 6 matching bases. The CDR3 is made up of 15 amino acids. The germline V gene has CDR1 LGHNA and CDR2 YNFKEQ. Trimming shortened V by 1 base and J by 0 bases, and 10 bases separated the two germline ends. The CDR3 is CASSQGHRDSYEQYF. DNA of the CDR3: TGTGCCAGCAGCCAAGGGCACAGGGACTCCTACGAGCAGTACTTC.

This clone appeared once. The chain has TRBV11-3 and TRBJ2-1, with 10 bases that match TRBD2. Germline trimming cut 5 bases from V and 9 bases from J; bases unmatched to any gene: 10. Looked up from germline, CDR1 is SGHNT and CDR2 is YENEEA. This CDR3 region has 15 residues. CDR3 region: CASSPKASGSSEQFF. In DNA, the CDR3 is TGTGCCAGCAGCCCTAAAGCTAGCGGGAGTAGTGAGCAGTTCTTC.

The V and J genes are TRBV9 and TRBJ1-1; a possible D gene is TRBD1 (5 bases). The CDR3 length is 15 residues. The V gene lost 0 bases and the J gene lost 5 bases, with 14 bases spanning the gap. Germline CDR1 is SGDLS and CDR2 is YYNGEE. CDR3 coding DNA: TGTGCCAGCAGCGTAGATTCCAGGGTAGGTACTGAAGCTTTCTTT. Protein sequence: CASSVDSRVGTEAFF.

CDR3 DNA sequence: TGTGCCAGCAGCATAGCGGGAGGGCCGATTGGGGGAGAGACCCAGTACTTC. Translation: CASSIAGGPIGGETQYF. The V call is TRBV21-1, the J call TRBJ2-5; TRBD2 is the table's D call, not checked against the DNA. TRBV21-1 is termed a pseudogene. This CDR3 contains 17 residues.

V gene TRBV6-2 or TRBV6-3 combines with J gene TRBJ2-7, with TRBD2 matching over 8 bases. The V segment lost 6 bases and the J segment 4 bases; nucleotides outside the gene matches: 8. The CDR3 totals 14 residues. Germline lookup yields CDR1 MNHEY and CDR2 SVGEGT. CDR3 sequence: CASSPRAGVYEQYF. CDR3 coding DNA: TGTGCCAGCAGCCCCCGAGCGGGAGTTTACGAGCAGTACTTC.

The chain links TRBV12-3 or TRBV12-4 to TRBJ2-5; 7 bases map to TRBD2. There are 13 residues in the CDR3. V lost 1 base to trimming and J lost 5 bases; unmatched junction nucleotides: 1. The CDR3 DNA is TGTGCCAGCAGTTTAGACGGGAGGGAGACCCAGTACTTC. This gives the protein CASSLDGRETQYF.

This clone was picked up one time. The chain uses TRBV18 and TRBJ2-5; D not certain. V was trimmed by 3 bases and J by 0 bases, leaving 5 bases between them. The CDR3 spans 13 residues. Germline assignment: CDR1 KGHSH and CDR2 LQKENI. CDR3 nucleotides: TGTGCCAGCTCACCCCAGTACCAAGAGACCCAGTACTTC. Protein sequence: CASSPQYQETQYF.

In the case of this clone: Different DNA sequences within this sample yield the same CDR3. This chain's CDR3 is CASSQQGEKLFF. Here the CDR3 DNA reads TGTGCCAGCAGCCAACAGGGCGAAAAACTGTTTTTT. The chain joins TRBV3-1 (or the pseudogene TRBV3-2) to TRBJ1-4, with D possibly TRBD1 on 5 matching bases. V lost 2 bases, J lost 8 bases, and 6 bases lay in between. The length of the CDR3 is 12 residues. Per germline, CDR1 LGHDT and CDR2 YNNKEL (reference sequence).

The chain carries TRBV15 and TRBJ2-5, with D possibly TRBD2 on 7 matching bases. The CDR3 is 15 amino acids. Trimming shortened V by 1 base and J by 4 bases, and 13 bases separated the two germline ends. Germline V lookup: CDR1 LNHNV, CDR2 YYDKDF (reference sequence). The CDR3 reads CATSRGGRGGETQYF. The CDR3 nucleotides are TGTGCCACCAGCAGAGGTGGGAGGGGGGGAGAGACCCAGTACTTC.

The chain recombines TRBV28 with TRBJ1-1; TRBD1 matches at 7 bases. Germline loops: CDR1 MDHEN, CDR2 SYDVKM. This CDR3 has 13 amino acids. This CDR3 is CAINRGEYTEAFF. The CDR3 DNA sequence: TGTGCGATTAACAGGGGAGAGTACACTGAAGCTTTCTTT. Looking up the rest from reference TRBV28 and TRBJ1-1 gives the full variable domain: DVKVTQSSRYLVKRTGEKVFLECVQDMDHENMFWYRQDPGLGLRLIYFSYDVKMKEKGDIPEGYSVSREKKERFSLILESASTNQTSMYLCAINRGEYTEAFFGQGTRLTVV.

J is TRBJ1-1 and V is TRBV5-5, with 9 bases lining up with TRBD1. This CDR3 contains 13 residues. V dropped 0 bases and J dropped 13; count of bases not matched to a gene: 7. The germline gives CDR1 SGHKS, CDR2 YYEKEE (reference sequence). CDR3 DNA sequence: TGTGCCAGCAGCTTGGTGGGGACAGGGAGGGATTTCTTT. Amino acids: CASSLVGTGRDFF.

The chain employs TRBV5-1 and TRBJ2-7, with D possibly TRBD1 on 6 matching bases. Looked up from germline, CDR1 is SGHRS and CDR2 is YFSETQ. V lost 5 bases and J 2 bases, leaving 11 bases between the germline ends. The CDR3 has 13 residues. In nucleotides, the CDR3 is TGCGCCAGCAGGTACGAGGGGGCCTACGAGCAGTACTTC. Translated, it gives CASRYEGAYEQYF.

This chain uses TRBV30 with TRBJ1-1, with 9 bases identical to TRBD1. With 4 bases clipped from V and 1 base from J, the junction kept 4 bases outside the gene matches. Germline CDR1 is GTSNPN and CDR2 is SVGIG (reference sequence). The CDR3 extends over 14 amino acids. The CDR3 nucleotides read TGTGCCTGGAAGACAGGGGGGTGGAACACTGAAGCTTTCTTT. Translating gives CAWKTGGWNTEAFF.

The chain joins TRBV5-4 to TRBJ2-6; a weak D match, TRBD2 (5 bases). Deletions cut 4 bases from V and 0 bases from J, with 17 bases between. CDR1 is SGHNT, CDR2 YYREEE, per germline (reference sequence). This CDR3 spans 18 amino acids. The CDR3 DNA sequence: TGTGCCAGCAGCCTGCGTCGGGGTTCCTCCTCTGGGGCCAACGTCCTGACTTTC. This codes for CASSLRRGSSSGANVLTF.

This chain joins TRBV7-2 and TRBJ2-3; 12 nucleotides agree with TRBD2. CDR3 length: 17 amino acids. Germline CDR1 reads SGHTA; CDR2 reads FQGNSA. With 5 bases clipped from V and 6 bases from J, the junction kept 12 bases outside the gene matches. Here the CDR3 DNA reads TGTGCCAGCAGCCCTCTGGGGCTAGCGGGAGGGTTGGATACGCAGTATTTT. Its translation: CASSPLGLAGGLDTQYF.

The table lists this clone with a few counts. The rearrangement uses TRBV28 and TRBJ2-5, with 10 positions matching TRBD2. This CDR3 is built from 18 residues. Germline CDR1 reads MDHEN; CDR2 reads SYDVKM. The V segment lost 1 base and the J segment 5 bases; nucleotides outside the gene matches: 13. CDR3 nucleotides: TGTGCCAGCAGTTTATTCCCGGCTAGCGGGAGAGGGTTGGAGACCCAGTACTTC. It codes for CASSLFPASGRGLETQYF.

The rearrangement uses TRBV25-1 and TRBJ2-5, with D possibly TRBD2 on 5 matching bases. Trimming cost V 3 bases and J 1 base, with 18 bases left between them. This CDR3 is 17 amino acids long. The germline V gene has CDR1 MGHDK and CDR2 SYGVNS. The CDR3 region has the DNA TGTGCCAGCAGTGACCCGGGTGAAGCGGCGAGCCAAGAGACCCAGTACTTC. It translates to CASSDPGEAASQETQYF. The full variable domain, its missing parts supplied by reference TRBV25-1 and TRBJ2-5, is EADIYQTPRYLVIGTGKKITLECSQTMGHDKMYWYQQDPGMELHLIHYSYGVNSTEKGDLSSESTVSRIRTEHFPLTLESARPSHTSQYLCASSDPGEAASQETQYFGPGTRLLVL.

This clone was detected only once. The CDR3 DNA sequence: TGCGCCAGCAGCGAGAGGACAGGGATAGACTACGAGCAGTACTTC. Its translation is CASSERTGIDYEQYF. This chain joins TRBV5-1 and TRBJ2-7; 8 positions agree with TRBD1. V was clipped by 4 bases and J by 3 bases; unmatched bases: 9. The CDR3 contains 15 residues. Germline CDR1 reads SGHRS; CDR2 reads YFSETQ.

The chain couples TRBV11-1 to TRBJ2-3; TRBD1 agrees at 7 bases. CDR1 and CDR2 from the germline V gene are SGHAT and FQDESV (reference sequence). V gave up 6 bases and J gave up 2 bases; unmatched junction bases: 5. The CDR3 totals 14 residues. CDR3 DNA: TGTGCCAGCAGGTGGGACAGCAACACAGATACGCAGTATTTT. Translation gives CASRWDSNTDTQYF.

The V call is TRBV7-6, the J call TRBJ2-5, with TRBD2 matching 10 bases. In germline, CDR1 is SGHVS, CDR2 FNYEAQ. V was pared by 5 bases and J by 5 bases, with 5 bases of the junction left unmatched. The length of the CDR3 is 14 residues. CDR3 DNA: TGTGCCAGCAGCCCACCGACTAGCGGGGAGACCCAGTACTTC. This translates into CASSPPTSGETQYF.

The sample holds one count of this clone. The CDR3 DNA reads as TGTGCCAGCAGCCTGACAGGGGATGGCTACACCTTC. This translates into CASSLTGDGYTF. V gene TRBV2 combines with J gene TRBJ1-2; 8 bases map to TRBD1. The CDR3 consists of 12 residues. Germline V gene sequence: CDR1 SNHLY, CDR2 FYNNEI. With V trimmed by 6 bases and J by 6 bases, 3 bases remained unmatched. The full variable domain, completed using reference TRBV2 and TRBJ1-2, is EPEVTQTPSHQVTQMGQEVILRCVPISNHLYFYWYRQILGQKVEFLVSFYNNEISEKSEIFDDQFSVERPDGSNFTLKIRSTKLEDSAMYFCASSLTGDGYTFGSGTRLTVV.

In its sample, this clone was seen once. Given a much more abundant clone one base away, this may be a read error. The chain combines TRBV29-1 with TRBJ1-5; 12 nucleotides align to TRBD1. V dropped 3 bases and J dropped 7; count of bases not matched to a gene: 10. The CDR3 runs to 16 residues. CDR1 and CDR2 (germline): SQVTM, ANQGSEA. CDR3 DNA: TGCAGCGTTGACGAGGGGGGGACAGGGGGCCAACAGCCCCAGCATTTT. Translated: CSVDEGGTGGQQPQHF.

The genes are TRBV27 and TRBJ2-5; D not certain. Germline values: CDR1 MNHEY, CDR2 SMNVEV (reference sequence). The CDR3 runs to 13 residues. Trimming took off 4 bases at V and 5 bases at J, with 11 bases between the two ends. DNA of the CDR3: TGTGCCAGCAGTTGGTCGCCCGGGGAGACCCAGTACTTC. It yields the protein CASSWSPGETQYF.

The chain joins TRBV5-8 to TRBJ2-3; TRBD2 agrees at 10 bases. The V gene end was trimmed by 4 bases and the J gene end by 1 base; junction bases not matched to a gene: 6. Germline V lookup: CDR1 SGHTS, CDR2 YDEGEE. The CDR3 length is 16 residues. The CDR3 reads CASSTTSGWGTDTQYF. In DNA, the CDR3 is TGTGCCAGCAGCACGACTAGCGGGTGGGGCACAGATACGCAGTATTTT.